This is a list of T cell receptor beta chains from one sample in a study of T cell responses to AZD1222 COVID-19 vaccine. Some clones are missing from TCRdb's copy, which holds only in-frame ones; the method was immunoSEQ multiplex PCR. The table includes about 210,000 clones, roughly 94% detected once. This specimen consisted of peripheral blood, obtained 28 days after the second dose of the MenACWY control vaccine. The receptors shown here come from an adult who received the MenACWY meningococcal vaccine as a control. Both conserved end residues are part of each CDR3. A D gene is named only where the DNA matches it firmly. A row's size may be missing; if present it is once, few, many or a size class.

j_gene,abundance,d_gene,v_gene,CDR3nt,CDR3aa
TRBJ2-7,-,-,TRBV7-9,TGTGCCAGCAGCTTAGCCGGCTCCTACGAGCAGTACTTC,CASSLAGSYEQYF
TRBJ1-5,once,TRBD1,TRBV7-8,TGTGCCAGCAGGCATACAGGGGTCCCTAGGAATGGCAATCAGCCCCAGCATTTT,CASRHTGVPRNGNQPQHF
TRBJ1-5,-,TRBD1,TRBV6-1,TGTGCCAGCAGTGGTGGGACAGTTCCAGGGGACCAGCCCCAGCATTTT,CASSGGTVPGDQPQHF
TRBJ1-6,-,-,TRBV28,TGTGCCAGCAGTTTGGTAGGGGACAATTCACCCCTCCACTTT,CASSLVGDNSPLHF
TRBJ2-7,once,-,TRBV25-1,TGTGCCAGCAGTGAATACGATGTTGGCGAGCAGTACTTC,CASSEYDVGEQYF
TRBJ1-4,-,-,TRBV5-1,TGCGCCAGCAGCACGTCTGCAACTAATGAAAAACTGTTTTTT,CASSTSATNEKLFF
TRBJ1-1,-,TRBD1,TRBV28,TGTGCCAGCAGTTTGGACAGGGAAGCTTTCTTT,CASSLDREAFF
TRBJ2-7,-,TRBD2,TRBV16,TGTGCCAGCAGCCCGACCAGCGGGGCCTACGAGCAGTACTTC,CASSPTSGAYEQYF
TRBJ1-6,-,-,TRBV19,TGTGCCAGTAGTATCTTTGGGACCGCCGGTCGATCACCCCTCCACTTT,CASSIFGTAGRSPLHF
TRBJ2-7,-,TRBD1,TRBV6-2/TRBV6-3,TGTGCCAGCACCCCTGGGGACAGATACGAGCAGTACTTC,CASTPGDRYEQYF
TRBJ2-7,-,TRBD1,TRBV19,TGTGCCAGTAGTGCCGGGACAGGCGAGCAGTACTTC,CASSAGTGEQYF
TRBJ2-7,-,TRBD1,TRBV6-5,TGTGCCAGCAGGGAGAGGCCGGGACAGTCCGACGAGCAGTACTTC,CASRERPGQSDEQYF
TRBJ1-3,-,TRBD1,TRBV9,TGTGCCAGCAGCGCCGGGACAGAAGGAAACACCATATATTTT,CASSAGTEGNTIYF
TRBJ2-3,-,-,TRBV3-1/TRBV3-2,TGTGCCAGCAGCCAAGATCCGGTGGATACGCAGTATTTT,CASSQDPVDTQYF
TRBJ1-2,once,-,TRBV19,TGTGCCAGTAGTATAGATCGCCAGGGCGACTACACCTTC,CASSIDRQGDYTF
TRBJ2-3,-,-,TRBV7-9,TGTGCCAGCAGCGGCTGGGTCACAGATACGCAGTATTTT,CASSGWVTDTQYF
TRBJ2-2,-,-,TRBV28,TGTGCCAGCAGTTTGGGCACCGGGGAGCTGTTTTTT,CASSLGTGELFF
TRBJ2-1,-,-,TRBV18,TGTGCCAGCTCACCCACCCCGGGGGCCTTCTACAATGAGCAGTTCTTC,CASSPTPGAFYNEQFF
TRBJ1-1,-,-,TRBV7-9,TGTGCCAGCAGCCCCCTAAATAGTTGGGCGTCGAACACTGAAGCTTTCTTT,CASSPLNSWASNTEAFF
TRBJ1-2,-,-,TRBV14,TGTGCCAGCAGCCAAGCCGGGGGCAGGGGCTACACCTTC,CASSQAGGRGYTF
TRBJ2-1,-,TRBD2,TRBV3-1/TRBV3-2,TGTGCCAGCAGCACCTGGACTAGCGGGCGCAATGAGCAGTTCTTC,CASSTWTSGRNEQFF
TRBJ2-2,-,TRBD1,TRBV15,TGTGCCACCAGCAGAGGACAGGGGGGGATCACCGGGGAGCTGTTTTTT,CATSRGQGGITGELFF
TRBJ1-1,-,-,TRBV19,TGTGCCAGTTCGCAGAAAATGAACACTGAAGCTTTCTTT,CASSQKMNTEAFF
TRBJ1-3,-,TRBD1,TRBV18,TGTGCCAGCTCACCCGAGGTCCCGGGACAGGGGAACACCATATATTTT,CASSPEVPGQGNTIYF
TRBJ2-2,-,-,TRBV27,TGTGCCAGCAGGCTTAAGAACACCGGGGAGCTGTTTTTT,CASRLKNTGELFF
TRBJ1-5,-,-,TRBV10-3,TGTGCCATCAGGACAGAGCTTAATCAGCCCCAGCATTTT,CAIRTELNQPQHF
TRBJ2-7,-,TRBD2,TRBV28,TGTGCCAGCAGTGCGACTAGCGGGGACCTAGGGCAGTACGAGCAGTACTTC,CASSATSGDLGQYEQYF
TRBJ2-1,-,-,TRBV5-1,TGCGCCAGCAATTTAGCCCCAGGTGGCAATGAGCAGTTCTTC,CASNLAPGGNEQFF
TRBJ1-5,-,-,TRBV7-8,TGTGCCAGCAGCCCCGGGCGCCGGGACACATCTCAGCCCCAGCATTTT,CASSPGRRDTSQPQHF
TRBJ2-7,-,-,TRBV5-1,TGCGCCAGCAGCCCCCGACCCGACAGGCTACGATCCGAGCAGTACTTC,CASSPRPDRLRSEQYF
TRBJ2-1,-,-,TRBV5-1,TGCGCCAGCAGCACAGGGTTGTCGGTCAATGAGCAGTTCTTC,CASSTGLSVNEQFF
TRBJ2-5,-,-,TRBV9,TGTGCCAGCAGTCCCCTGTCCCAGAATCAAGAGACCCAGTACTTC,CASSPLSQNQETQYF
TRBJ2-7,-,-,TRBV10-3,TGTGCCATCAGTGAGTCGTCTCACGAGCAGTACTTC,CAISESSHEQYF
TRBJ2-1,-,-,TRBV4-3,TGCGCCAGCAGCCAAGAGGGGGGAAATGAGCAGTTCTTC,CASSQEGGNEQFF
TRBJ2-1,-,-,TRBV10-3,TGTGCCATCAGTGAGTCATTTTCGGGTGGCGATTCCTACAATGAGCAGTTCTTC,CAISESFSGGDSYNEQFF
TRBJ1-5,-,-,TRBV7-9,TGTGCCAGCAGCTTAGTTCTGCCCCAAGGGGAACAGCCCCAGCATTTT,CASSLVLPQGEQPQHF
TRBJ2-1,-,-,TRBV5-1,TGCGCCAGCAGCACCCAGGGAGGTTACAATGAGCAGTTCTTC,CASSTQGGYNEQFF
TRBJ2-7,-,-,TRBV5-1,TGCGCCAGCACGCCAGGACAGACCTACGAGCAGTACTTC,CASTPGQTYEQYF
TRBJ2-3,-,-,TRBV11-2,TGTGCCAGCAGCTTACGGGCAGGGGGCACAGATACGCAGTATTTT,CASSLRAGGTDTQYF
TRBJ1-1,-,-,TRBV5-1,TGCGCCAGTGCTAGGGGAGGGACGAACACTGAAGCTTTCTTT,CASARGGTNTEAFF
TRBJ2-2,-,-,TRBV29-1,TGCAGCGTTGACTTGGGGGGTGGCACCGGGGAGCTGTTTTTT,CSVDLGGGTGELFF
TRBJ2-1,once,-,TRBV3-1/TRBV3-2,TGTGCCAGCAGCCAACAGGGGTTCGTCAATGAGCAGTTCTTC,CASSQQGFVNEQFF